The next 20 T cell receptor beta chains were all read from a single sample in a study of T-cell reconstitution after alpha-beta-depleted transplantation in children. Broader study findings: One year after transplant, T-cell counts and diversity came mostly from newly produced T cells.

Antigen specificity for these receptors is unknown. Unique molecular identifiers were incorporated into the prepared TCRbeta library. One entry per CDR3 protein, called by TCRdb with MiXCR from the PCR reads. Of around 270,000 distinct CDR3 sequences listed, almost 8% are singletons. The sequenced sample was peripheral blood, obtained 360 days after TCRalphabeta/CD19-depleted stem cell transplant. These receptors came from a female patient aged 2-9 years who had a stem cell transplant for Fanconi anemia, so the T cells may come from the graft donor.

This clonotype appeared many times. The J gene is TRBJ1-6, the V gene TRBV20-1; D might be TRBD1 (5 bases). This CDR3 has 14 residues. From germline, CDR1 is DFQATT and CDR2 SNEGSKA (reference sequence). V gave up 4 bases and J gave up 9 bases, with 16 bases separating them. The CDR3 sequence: CSATGRAGGSPLHF. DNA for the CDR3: TGCAGTGCTACGGGACGGGCTGGAGGTTCACCCCTCCACTTT.

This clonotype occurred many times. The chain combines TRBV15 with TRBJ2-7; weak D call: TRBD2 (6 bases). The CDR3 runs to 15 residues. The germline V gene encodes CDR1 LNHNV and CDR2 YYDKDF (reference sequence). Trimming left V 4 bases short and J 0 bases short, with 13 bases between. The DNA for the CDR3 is TGTGCCACCAGCATGGGACGGGAGAGCTCCTACGAGCAGTACTTC. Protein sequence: CATSMGRESSYEQYF.

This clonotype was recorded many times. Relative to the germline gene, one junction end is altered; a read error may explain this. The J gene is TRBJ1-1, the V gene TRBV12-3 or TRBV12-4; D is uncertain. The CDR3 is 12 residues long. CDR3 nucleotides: TGTGCCAGCAATCTGCCCGGCAGCCACACACACTTT. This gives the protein CASNLPGSHTHF.

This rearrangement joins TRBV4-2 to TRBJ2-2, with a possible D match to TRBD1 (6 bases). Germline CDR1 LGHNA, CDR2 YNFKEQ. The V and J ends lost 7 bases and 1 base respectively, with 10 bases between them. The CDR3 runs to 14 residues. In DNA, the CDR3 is TGTGCCAGCAAACGGGACAAGAACACCGGGGAGCTGTTTTTT. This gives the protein CASKRDKNTGELFF.

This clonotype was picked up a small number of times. The CDR3 bases are TGCAGTGCTAGTCGGACTTTGTACGAGCAGTACTTC. This gives the protein CSASRTLYEQYF. The chain couples TRBV20-1 to TRBJ2-7, with D maybe TRBD2 (5 bases). The germline V gene has CDR1 DFQATT and CDR2 SNEGSKA (reference sequence). Trimming removed 3 bases at V and 4 bases at J, with 10 bases between. The CDR3 length is 12 residues.

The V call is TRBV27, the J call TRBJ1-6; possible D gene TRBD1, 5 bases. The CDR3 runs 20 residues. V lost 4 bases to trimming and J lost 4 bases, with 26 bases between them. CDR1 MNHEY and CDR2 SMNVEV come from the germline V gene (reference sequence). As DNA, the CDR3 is TGTGCCAGCAGTTCATCCCCTCGGGGACTAATGCTGAGTTATAATTCACCCCTCCACTTT. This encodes CASSSSPRGLMLSYNSPLHF.

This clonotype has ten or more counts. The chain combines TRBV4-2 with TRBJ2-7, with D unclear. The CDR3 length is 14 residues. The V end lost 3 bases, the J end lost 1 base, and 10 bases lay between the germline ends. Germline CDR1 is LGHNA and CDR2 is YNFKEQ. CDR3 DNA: TGTGCCAGCAGCCAGCAAACTACTTCCTACGAGCAGTACTTC. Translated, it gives CASSQQTTSYEQYF.

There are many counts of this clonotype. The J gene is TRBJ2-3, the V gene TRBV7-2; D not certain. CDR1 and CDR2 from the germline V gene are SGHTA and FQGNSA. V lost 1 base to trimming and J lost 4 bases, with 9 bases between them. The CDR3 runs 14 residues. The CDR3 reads CASSLVGWADTQYF. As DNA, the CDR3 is TGTGCCAGCAGCTTAGTGGGTTGGGCAGATACGCAGTATTTT.

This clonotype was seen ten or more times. The CDR3 region has the DNA TGCGCCAGCAGCCATCGGATTACTCAGGGCGGCACTGAAGCTTTCTTT. Translated: CASSHRITQGGTEAFF. The chain has TRBV5-1 and TRBJ1-1, with a weak D call TRBD1 (5 bases). CDR1 and CDR2 from the germline V gene are SGHRS and YFSETQ. V lost 4 bases, J lost 4 bases, and 20 bases lay in between. The length of the CDR3 is 16 residues.

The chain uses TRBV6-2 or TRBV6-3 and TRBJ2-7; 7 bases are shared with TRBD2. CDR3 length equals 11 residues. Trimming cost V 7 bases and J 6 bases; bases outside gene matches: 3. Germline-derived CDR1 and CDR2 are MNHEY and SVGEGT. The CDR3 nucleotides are TGTGCCAGCACTAGCGGAATCGAGCAGTACGTC. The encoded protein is CASTSGIEQYV.

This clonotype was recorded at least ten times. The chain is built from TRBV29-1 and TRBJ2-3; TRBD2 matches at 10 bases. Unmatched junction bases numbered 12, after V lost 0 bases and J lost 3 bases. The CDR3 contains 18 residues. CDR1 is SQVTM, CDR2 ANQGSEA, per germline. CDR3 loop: CSVEDPGSASGGTDTQYF. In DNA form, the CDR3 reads TGCAGCGTTGAAGATCCCGGATCGGCTAGCGGGGGTACAGATACGCAGTATTTT.

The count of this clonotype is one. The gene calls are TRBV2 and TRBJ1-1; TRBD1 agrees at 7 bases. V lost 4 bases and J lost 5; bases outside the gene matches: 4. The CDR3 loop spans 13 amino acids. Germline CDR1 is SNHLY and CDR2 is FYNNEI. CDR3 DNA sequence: TGTGCCAGCAGTGCACAGGGGAGTACTGAAGCTTTCTTT. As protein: CASSAQGSTEAFF. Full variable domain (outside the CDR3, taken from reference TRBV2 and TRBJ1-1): EPEVTQTPSHQVTQMGQEVILRCVPISNHLYFYWYRQILGQKVEFLVSFYNNEISEKSEIFDDQFSVERPDGSNFTLKIRSTKLEDSAMYFCASSAQGSTEAFFGQGTRLTVV.

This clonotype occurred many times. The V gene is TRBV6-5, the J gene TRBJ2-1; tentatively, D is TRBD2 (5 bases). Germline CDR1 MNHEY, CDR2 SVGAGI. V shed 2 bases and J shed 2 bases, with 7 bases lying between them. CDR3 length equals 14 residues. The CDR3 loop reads CASSYRAAYNEQFF. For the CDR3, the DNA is TGTGCCAGCAGTTACAGAGCGGCCTACAATGAGCAGTTCTTC.

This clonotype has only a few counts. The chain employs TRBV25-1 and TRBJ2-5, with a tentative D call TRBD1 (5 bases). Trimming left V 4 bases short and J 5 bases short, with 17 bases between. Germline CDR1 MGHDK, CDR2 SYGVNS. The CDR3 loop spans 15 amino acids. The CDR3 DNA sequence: TGTGCCAGCAGTGCCCGCCGTGGGGCTGGGGAGACCCAGTACTTC. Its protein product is CASSARRGAGETQYF.

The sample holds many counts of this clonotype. This chain's CDR3 is CASSDWSVGGDSSYNEQFF. CDR3 sequence (DNA): TGTGCCAGCAGTGATTGGTCGGTGGGAGGGGACAGCTCCTACAATGAGCAGTTCTTC. The V call is TRBV25-1, the J call TRBJ2-1, with D perhaps assigned TRBD1 or TRBD2 (7 bases each). The germline V and J ends were trimmed by 3 bases and 0 bases, with 21 bases remaining between them. The CDR3 length is 19 residues. The germline V gene encodes CDR1 MGHDK and CDR2 SYGVNS.

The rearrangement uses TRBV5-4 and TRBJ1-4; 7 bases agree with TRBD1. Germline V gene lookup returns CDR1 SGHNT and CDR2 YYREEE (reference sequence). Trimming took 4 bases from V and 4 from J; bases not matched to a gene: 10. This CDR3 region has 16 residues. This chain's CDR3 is CASSIGRDSGNEKLFF. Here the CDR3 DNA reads TGTGCCAGCAGCATTGGCCGGGACAGTGGTAATGAAAAACTGTTTTTT.

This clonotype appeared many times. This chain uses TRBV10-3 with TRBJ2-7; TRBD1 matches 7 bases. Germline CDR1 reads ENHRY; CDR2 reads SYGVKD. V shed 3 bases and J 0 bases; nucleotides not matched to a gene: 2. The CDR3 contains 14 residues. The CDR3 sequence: CAISEQGISYEQYF. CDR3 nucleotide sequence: TGTGCCATCAGTGAACAGGGGATCTCCTACGAGCAGTACTTC.

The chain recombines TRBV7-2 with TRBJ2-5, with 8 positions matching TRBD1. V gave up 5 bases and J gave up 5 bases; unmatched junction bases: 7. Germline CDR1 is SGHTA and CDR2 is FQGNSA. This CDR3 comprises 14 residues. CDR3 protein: CASSPQGAKETQYF. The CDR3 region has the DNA TGTGCCAGCAGCCCTCAGGGGGCGAAGGAGACCCAGTACTTC.

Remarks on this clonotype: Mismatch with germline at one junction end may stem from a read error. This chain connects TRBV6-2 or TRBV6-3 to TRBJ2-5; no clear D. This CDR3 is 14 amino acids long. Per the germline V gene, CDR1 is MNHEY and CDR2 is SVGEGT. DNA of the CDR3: TGTGCCAGCAGTTTGGTCGGAAGGGAAGAGTCCCAGTACTTC. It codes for CASSLVGREESQYF.

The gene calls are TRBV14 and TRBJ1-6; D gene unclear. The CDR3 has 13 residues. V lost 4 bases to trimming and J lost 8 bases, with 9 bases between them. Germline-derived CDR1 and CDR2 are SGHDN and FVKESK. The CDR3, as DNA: TGTGCCAGCAGCCTCCTCATCCATTCACCCCTCCACTTT. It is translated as CASSLLIHSPLHF. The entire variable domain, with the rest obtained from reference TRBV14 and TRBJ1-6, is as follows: EAGVTQFPSHSVIEKGQTVTLRCDPISGHDNLYWYRRVMGKEIKFLLHFVKESKQDESGMPNNRFLAERTGGTYSTLKVQPAELEDSGVYFCASSLLIHSPLHFGNGTRLTVT.